Shown below are 5 T cell receptor beta chains from a single sample sequenced in a study of T cell repertoires in cytomegalovirus infection. Using its own MiXCR run on the reads, TCRdb lists one record per CDR3 protein. The data show a few hundred thousand distinct CDR3 sequences, about a sixth seen once. Sequenced material: PBMCs. The source is a human donor in good health (CMV status not recorded). Some clones in this sample may be carry-over from other donors' samples.

In this sample, this clonotype turned up many times. The J gene is TRBJ2-1, the V gene TRBV7-9; TRBD2 agrees at 15 bases. In germline, CDR1 is SEHNR, CDR2 FQNEAQ (reference sequence). This CDR3 is built from 19 residues. With 5 bases clipped from V and 10 bases from J, the junction kept 18 bases outside the gene matches. The CDR3 protein is CASSPRRAPGLAGGGEQFF. The DNA of the CDR3 is TGTGCCAGCAGCCCCAGAAGAGCCCCGGGACTAGCGGGAGGAGGAGAGCAGTTCTTC.

Only one count was recorded for this clonotype. A much larger clone lies one base from this, so it may be a read error. The V and J genes are TRBV28 and TRBJ2-3; D gene uncertain. Trimming removed 7 bases from V and 2 bases from J, with 10 bases in between. The length of the CDR3 is 13 residues. The germline V gene has CDR1 MDHEN and CDR2 SYDVKM. The CDR3: CASTVTNTDTQYF. DNA for the CDR3: TGTGCCAGCACCGTAACGAACACAGATACGCAGTATTTT.

This clonotype was seen many times. The V call is TRBV7-9, the J call TRBJ2-2; a weak D match, TRBD2 (6 bases). This CDR3 is built from 16 residues. From germline, CDR1 is SEHNR and CDR2 FQNEAQ (reference sequence). Trimming shortened V by 2 bases and J by 3 bases, and 13 bases separated the two germline ends. The CDR3 sequence: CASSLRRGVDTGELFF. The CDR3 coding sequence is TGTGCCAGCAGCTTAAGGAGGGGCGTTGACACCGGGGAGCTGTTTTTT.

This clonotype was seen at least ten times. The chain has TRBV7-9 and TRBJ1-2; D not certain. CDR3 length: 13 residues. The germline V gene encodes CDR1 SEHNR and CDR2 FQNEAQ (reference sequence). V was shortened by 5 bases and J by 0 bases, with 7 bases between the two germline ends. Written as DNA, the CDR3 is TGTGCCAGCAGCCCACCGACTAACTATGGCTACACCTTC. It is translated as CASSPPTNYGYTF.

This clonotype was seen a handful of times. This chain connects TRBV6-5 to TRBJ2-7; D not certain. The CDR3 sequence is 14 residues long. With 5 bases removed from V and 6 bases from J, the gap between germline ends came to 17 bases. Germline CDR1 is MNHEY and CDR2 is SVGAGI. The DNA of the CDR3 is TGTGCCAGCAGTCGGACGGGTCTTTCGGGCGAGCAGTACTTC. Translated, it gives CASSRTGLSGEQYF.